Presented here are 20 T cell receptor beta chains from one specimen sequenced in a study of PD-L1 blockade in urothelial cancer. The assay was immunoSEQ multiplex PCR, and TCRdb's table has in-frame clones only and misses some. The sample consists of roughly 30,000 clones, approximately 86% of them appearing once. Sample: PBMCs, taken around atezolizumab (anti-PD-L1) treatment. The receptors derive from a man aged 50-60 years with urothelial cancer.

The chain links TRBV15 to TRBJ1-2, with D possibly being TRBD1 (6 bases). V was cut by 5 bases and J by 7 bases, with 17 bases left in between. CDR1 and CDR2 from the germline V gene are LNHNV and YYDKDF (reference sequence). The CDR3 loop spans 14 amino acids. The chain's CDR3 is CATSLTGLGGGYTF. The CDR3 nucleotides read TGTGCCACCAGCTTAACAGGGTTAGGTGGTGGCTACACCTTC.

V gene TRBV5-8 combines with J gene TRBJ2-2; D is uncertain. The CDR3 has 16 amino acids. The V gene lost 1 base and the J gene lost 2 bases, with 12 bases spanning the gap. Germline V gene sequence: CDR1 SGHTS, CDR2 YDEGEE. This CDR3 reads CASSLLPVPNTGELFF. The CDR3 DNA reads as TGTGCCAGCAGCTTGTTGCCAGTTCCTAACACCGGGGAGCTGTTTTTT.

This clone has just one count. The V call is TRBV5-4, the J call TRBJ2-2, with TRBD2 matching over 8 bases. Germline assignment: CDR1 SGHNT and CDR2 YYREEE (reference sequence). The CDR3 runs 15 residues. The trim removed 4 bases at V and 0 bases at J, leaving 2 bases unmatched. The chain's CDR3 is CASSQAGANTGELFF. DNA of the CDR3: TGTGCCAGCAGCCAAGCGGGAGCGAACACCGGGGAGCTGTTTTTT.

The V call is TRBV7-9, the J call TRBJ2-3; 12 nucleotides match TRBD2. The length of the CDR3 is 15 residues. J lost 4 bases, V lost 5 bases, and 4 bases had no gene match. CDR1 is SEHNR and CDR2 is FQNEAQ in the germline V gene (reference sequence). The CDR3 DNA is TGTGCCAGCAGCGCCCCTAGCGGGGGGGCAGATACGCAGTATTTT. Amino acid sequence: CASSAPSGGADTQYF.

The J gene is TRBJ2-1, the V gene TRBV2, with 12 bases aligning to TRBD2. The germline V gene has CDR1 SNHLY and CDR2 FYNNEI. Trimming took 4 bases from V and 4 from J; bases not matched to a gene: 5. The CDR3 spans 16 residues. The CDR3 loop is CASSGTSGGQYNEQFF. In nucleotides, the CDR3 is TGTGCCAGCAGTGGAACTAGCGGGGGGCAGTACAATGAGCAGTTCTTC.

V is TRBV6-5 and J is TRBJ1-3; 7 bases match TRBD1. V was pared by 7 bases and J by 2 bases, with 5 bases of the junction left unmatched. CDR3 size: 14 residues. The germline V gene encodes CDR1 MNHEY and CDR2 SVGAGI. CDR3 in DNA: TGTGCCAGCACCACGGGGACAGCTGGAAACACCATATATTTT. Protein: CASTTGTAGNTIYF.

This clone was counted once. The V and J genes are TRBV7-9 and TRBJ2-7; 7 positions match TRBD2. Looked up from germline, CDR1 is SEHNR and CDR2 is FQNEAQ (reference sequence). The V segment lost 4 bases and the J segment 6 bases; nucleotides outside the gene matches: 3. This CDR3 spans 12 amino acids. The chain's CDR3 is CASSSGGTEQYF. The CDR3 bases are TGTGCCAGCAGCTCCGGGGGGACCGAGCAGTACTTC.

The V call is TRBV4-2, the J call TRBJ2-5, with 12 bases that match TRBD2. The CDR3 is 20 residues long. V gave up 0 bases and J gave up 5 bases; unmatched junction bases: 16. Germline lookup yields CDR1 LGHNA and CDR2 YNFKEQ. In DNA form, the CDR3 reads TGTGCCAGCAGCCAAGATTGGGACCGGCCTAGCGGGGGGGCCGGGGAGACCCAGTACTTC. Translated: CASSQDWDRPSGGAGETQYF.

The chain uses TRBV30 and TRBJ1-4, with D maybe TRBD1 (6 bases). V was pared by 2 bases and J by 8 bases, with 12 bases between. The CDR3 totals 13 residues. Germline-derived CDR1 and CDR2 are GTSNPN and SVGIG (reference sequence). CDR3: CAWSSGQGEKLFF. The CDR3 bases are TGTGCCTGGAGTTCCGGGCAGGGGGAAAAACTGTTTTTT.

The rearrangement joins TRBV7-9 to TRBJ2-7; TRBD1 matches 9 bases. The CDR3 has 16 residues. Per the germline V gene, CDR1 is SEHNR and CDR2 is FQNEAQ (reference sequence). V shed 5 bases, J shed 3 bases, and the junction held 11 bases outside the gene matches. The CDR3 DNA is TGTGCCAGCAGCCTCCACCCCGGGACAGGGAACTACGAGCAGTACTTC. Protein sequence: CASSLHPGTGNYEQYF. Full variable domain (remainder filled in from reference TRBV7-9 and TRBJ2-7): DTGVSQNPRHKITKRGQNVTFRCDPISEHNRLYWYRQTLGQGPEFLTYFQNEAQLEKSRLLSDRFSAERPKGSFSTLEIQRTEQGDSAMYLCASSLHPGTGNYEQYFGPGTRLTVT.

The chain joins TRBV11-2 to TRBJ2-7, with 10 nucleotides matching TRBD2. The CDR3 consists of 16 residues. The V gene end was trimmed by 5 bases and the J gene end by 7 bases; junction bases not matched to a gene: 14. Per the germline V gene, CDR1 is SGHAT and CDR2 is FQNNGV. Here the CDR3 reads CASSPRGLAGVGEQYF. The CDR3 nucleotides are TGTGCCAGCAGCCCCAGGGGGCTAGCGGGAGTGGGTGAGCAGTACTTC.

V and J are TRBV6-5 and TRBJ2-7; 8 bases match TRBD1. The CDR3 consists of 14 residues. Germline V CDR1 and CDR2: MNHEY, SVGAGI. J gave up 0 bases and V 4 bases, and 2 bases lay outside the gene matches. CDR3 bases: TGTGCCAGCAGTTTCGACAGGGGCTCCTACGAGCAGTACTTC. Its protein product is CASSFDRGSYEQYF.

The CDR3 DNA reads TGTGCCAGCAGTTTAGGGCTGCCGGAAGGGGAGTCCGGGGGGCTGAGCTCCTACAATGAGCAGTTCTTC. Protein product: CASSLGLPEGESGGLSSYNEQFF. J is TRBJ2-1 and V is TRBV27; D is perhaps TRBD2 (7 bases). The V end lost 2 bases, the J end lost 0 bases, and 32 bases lay between the germline ends. Germline lookup yields CDR1 MNHEY and CDR2 SMNVEV (reference sequence). The CDR3 has 23 amino acids.

This clone came up a few times. V is TRBV6-5 and J is TRBJ1-5; a possible D gene is TRBD1 (5 bases). In germline, CDR1 is MNHEY, CDR2 SVGAGI. The CDR3 consists of 15 residues. V shed 6 bases and J shed 1 base, with 13 bases lying between them. The CDR3 loop is CASRQGLESNQPQHF. The CDR3 DNA is TGTGCCAGCAGGCAGGGTCTAGAAAGCAATCAGCCCCAGCATTTT.

This chain connects TRBV12-5 to TRBJ2-2; 11 nucleotides line up with TRBD1. V lost 7 bases to trimming and J lost 4 bases; unmatched junction nucleotides: 5. Germline V gives CDR1 LGHNT, CDR2 FRNRAP. The CDR3 has 15 residues. The CDR3 is CASAKDRGRTGELFF. DNA for the CDR3: TGTGCTAGTGCAAAGGACAGGGGGCGCACCGGGGAGCTGTTTTTT. The complete variable domain, with remaining parts taken from reference TRBV12-5 and TRBJ2-2, reads DARVTQTPRHKVTEMGQEVTMRCQPILGHNTVFWYRQTMMQGLELLAYFRNRAPLDDSGMPKDRFSAEMPDATLATLKIQPSEPRDSAVYFCASAKDRGRTGELFFGEGSRLTVL.

The J gene is TRBJ1-4, the V gene TRBV6-6; 7 bases map to TRBD1. The length of the CDR3 is 14 residues. J was trimmed by 6 bases and V by 6 bases; bases with no gene match: 7. Germline V gene lookup returns CDR1 MNHNY and CDR2 SVGAGI (reference sequence). The CDR3 DNA reads as TGTGCCAGCAGCCCCGGACAGGCGTATGAAAAACTGTTTTTT. Translation: CASSPGQAYEKLFF.

The chain joins TRBV5-1 to TRBJ2-5; the match to TRBD2 covers 10 bases. J was trimmed by 1 base and V by 5 bases; bases with no gene match: 11. CDR3 length equals 17 residues. Germline CDR1 and CDR2: SGHRS and YFSETQ. The CDR3: CASRSIREREGQETQYF. The DNA of the CDR3 is TGCGCCAGCAGAAGTATAAGGGAGCGGGAGGGCCAAGAGACCCAGTACTTC. The full variable domain, rest sourced from reference TRBV5-1 and TRBJ2-5, is KAGVTQTPRYLIKTRGQQVTLSCSPISGHRSVSWYQQTPGQGLQFLFEYFSETQRNKGNFPGRFSGRQFSNSRSEMNVSTLELGDSALYLCASRSIREREGQETQYFGPGTRLLVL.

This chain uses TRBV15 with TRBJ1-1; a weak D match, TRBD1 (5 bases). Germline V gene lookup returns CDR1 LNHNV and CDR2 YYDKDF (reference sequence). The CDR3 contains 15 residues. V lost 3 bases and J 1 base, leaving 12 bases between the germline ends. CDR3 in amino acids: CATSRGGRGNTEAFF. The CDR3 DNA sequence: TGTGCCACCAGCAGGGGGGGGAGGGGGAACACTGAAGCTTTCTTT. The full variable domain, its missing parts supplied by reference TRBV15 and TRBJ1-1, is DAMVIQNPRYQVTQFGKPVTLSCSQTLNHNVMYWYQQKSSQAPKLLFHYYDKDFNNEADTPDNFQSRRPNTSFCFLDIRSPGLGDTAMYLCATSRGGRGNTEAFFGQGTRLTVV.

The chain uses TRBV29-1 and TRBJ2-1; 13 bases align to TRBD2. The J segment lost 0 bases and the V segment lost 0 bases, leaving 8 bases of the junction unmatched. The CDR3 consists of 19 residues. CDR1 and CDR2 (germline): SQVTM, ANQGSEA. CDR3 in DNA: TGCAGCGTTGAAGATGGGGGACTAGCGGGGCGCAGCTCCTACAATGAGCAGTTCTTC. Amino acids: CSVEDGGLAGRSSYNEQFF.

This chain joins TRBV9 and TRBJ2-2; D is unresolved. The CDR3 contains 12 residues. V was pared by 0 bases and J by 7 bases, with 4 bases between. Germline values: CDR1 SGDLS, CDR2 YYNGEE. As DNA, the CDR3 is TGTGCCAGCAGCGTAGTGAGCGGGGAGCTGTTTTTT. It yields the protein CASSVVSGELFF. The whole variable domain, filled in from reference TRBV9 and TRBJ2-2, reads DSGVTQTPKHLITATGQRVTLRCSPRSGDLSVYWYQQSLDQGLQFLIQYYNGEERAKGNILERFSAQQFPDLHSELNLSSLELGDSALYFCASSVVSGELFFGEGSRLTVL.